A single sample gave rise to the 32 T cell receptor beta chains below, sequenced in a study of cytomegalovirus exposure and HLA in healthy donors. 60 Vbeta and 13 Jbeta primers were used in PCR. TCRdb's copy holds only in-frame clones and misses some; the assay was immunoSEQ multiplex PCR. Found here are over 80,000 clones, roughly 71% of them singletons; the top ten hold around 16%. The specimen was PBMCs. Receptors were obtained from a woman younger than 35 in good health and CMV-seropositive.

This clone was seen just once. This chain uses TRBV11-2 with TRBJ2-1, with 15 positions matching TRBD2. The length of the CDR3 is 15 residues. The germline gives CDR1 SGHAT, CDR2 FQNNGV. Trimming took 7 bases from V and 8 from J; bases not matched to a gene: 6. CDR3 coding DNA: TGTGCCAGCAAGACGGGACTAGCGGGAGGAGATGAGCAGTTCTTC. This encodes CASKTGLAGGDEQFF.

The chain uses TRBV18 and TRBJ1-4, with D hard to call. The CDR3 loop spans 16 amino acids. The V end lost 3 bases, the J end lost 8 bases, and 19 bases lay between the germline ends. Germline V CDR1 and CDR2: KGHSH, LQKENI. CDR3 DNA sequence: TGTGCCAGCTCACCTTCTCTGTCCTACTCCAGGGAAAAACTGTTTTTT. Its translation: CASSPSLSYSREKLFF.

The chain is built from TRBV5-8 and TRBJ2-1; 13 bases align to TRBD2. The germline CDR1 and CDR2 sequences are SGHTS and YDEGEE. V trimming: 1 base; J trimming: 7 bases; junction bases outside the gene matches: 17. The CDR3 sequence is 20 residues long. CDR3 coding DNA: TGTGCCAGCAGCTTGAATAAGGGACTAGCGGGGCTTAACCCCAGGAATGAGCAGTTCTTC. It encodes CASSLNKGLAGLNPRNEQFF.

The V gene is TRBV9, the J gene TRBJ2-1; TRBD2 agrees at 11 bases. The germline V gene encodes CDR1 SGDLS and CDR2 YYNGEE. After removal of 2 bases from V and 9 bases from J, the junction contained 13 bases not matched to a gene. This CDR3 comprises 17 residues. The CDR3 coding sequence is TGTGCCAGCAGCGTGACTAGCGGGATTGCCCCGAAGATTGAGCAGTTCTTC. Its translation is CASSVTSGIAPKIEQFF.

This chain joins TRBV6-5 and TRBJ1-1; 8 bases agree with TRBD1. Germline CDR1 MNHEY, CDR2 SVGAGI. With V trimmed by 6 bases and J by 11 bases, 8 bases remained unmatched. The CDR3 extends over 12 amino acids. CDR3 coding DNA: TGTGCCAGCAGGCAAGGACAGGGAAACGCTTTCTTT. Encoded protein: CASRQGQGNAFF.

The chain uses TRBV7-2 and TRBJ1-2; TRBD1 aligns across 9 bases. Germline V gives CDR1 SGHTA, CDR2 FQGNSA. The CDR3 spans 15 residues. The junction had 7 bases not matched to a gene; V was cut back by 4 bases and J by 4 bases. The CDR3 DNA follows: TGTGCCAGCAGCTCGGACAGGGGAAAGTTCTATGGCTACACCTTC. Translation gives CASSSDRGKFYGYTF. Looking up the rest from reference TRBV7-2 and TRBJ1-2 gives the full variable domain: GAGVSQSPSNKVTEKGKDVELRCDPISGHTALYWYRQSLGQGLEFLIYFQGNSAPDKSGLPSDRFSAERTGGSVSTLTIQRTQQEDSAVYLCASSSDRGKFYGYTFGSGTRLTVV.

V and J are TRBV19 and TRBJ2-1; 7 bases are shared with TRBD1. This CDR3 has 14 amino acids. CDR1 and CDR2 (germline): LNHDA, SQIVND (reference sequence). Losses at the gene ends were 5 bases for V and 7 bases for J; bases not matched to a gene: 8. Here the CDR3 reads CASSQHRGRNEQFF. DNA for the CDR3: TGTGCCAGTAGTCAACACAGGGGCCGGAATGAGCAGTTCTTC.

V is TRBV7-9 and J is TRBJ2-5, with TRBD1 matching 11 bases. Matching the DNA end better, TRBJ2-7 makes the J call doubtful. Germline values: CDR1 SEHNR, CDR2 FQNEAQ (reference sequence). The CDR3 is made up of 14 amino acids. CDR3 coding DNA: TGTGCCAGCAGGGGACAGGGGGTCTCCTACGAGCAGTACTTC. This translates into CASRGQGVSYEQYF.

The chain joins TRBV2 to TRBJ1-2; 9 nucleotides align to TRBD1. CDR1 SNHLY and CDR2 FYNNEI come from the germline V gene. The trim removed 7 bases at V and 8 bases at J, leaving 11 bases unmatched. The CDR3 has 14 amino acids. The CDR3 bases are TGTGCCAGCATTTTTTCACAGGGGGCTTACGGCTACACCTTC. This sequence encodes CASIFSQGAYGYTF.

The J gene is TRBJ2-3, the V gene TRBV29-1; D ambiguous. V shed 1 base and J shed 5 bases, with 16 bases lying between them. Germline values: CDR1 SQVTM, CDR2 ANQGSEA. The CDR3 has 15 residues. The DNA for the CDR3 is TGCAGCGTTGAAGTAACCTATATTGAGGAAGATACGCAGTATTTT. It encodes CSVEVTYIEEDTQYF.

The chain recombines TRBV18 with TRBJ2-7, with 7 bases identical to TRBD2. V shed 2 bases and J 4 bases; nucleotides not matched to a gene: 8. The CDR3 is made up of 15 amino acids. In germline, CDR1 is KGHSH, CDR2 LQKENI. In DNA form, the CDR3 reads TGTGCCAGCTCACCAACGACTAGCCATGGATACGAGCAGTACTTC. It yields the protein CASSPTTSHGYEQYF.

This chain joins TRBV5-4 and TRBJ2-7, with 9 bases that match TRBD1. This CDR3 is built from 16 residues. The V gene end was trimmed by 4 bases and the J gene end by 1 base; junction bases not matched to a gene: 9. From germline, CDR1 is SGHNT and CDR2 YYREEE (reference sequence). CDR3 in DNA: TGTGCCAGCAGCCTCTTCCCGGGACAGGGTTCCTACGAGCAGTACTTC. Residues: CASSLFPGQGSYEQYF.

The CDR3 sequence is CASSVSGGAGGYTF. CDR3 bases: TGTGCCAGCAGCGTCTCAGGGGGCGCGGGTGGCTACACCTTC. J is TRBJ1-2 and V is TRBV9; 8 bases align to TRBD1. Germline CDR1 SGDLS, CDR2 YYNGEE. The junction had 7 bases not matched to a gene; V was cut back by 2 bases and J by 7 bases. CDR3 length: 14 residues.

The chain couples TRBV9 to TRBJ2-1, with a tentative D call TRBD1 (6 bases). Trimming left V 0 bases short and J 3 bases short, with 16 bases between. The CDR3 runs 17 residues. CDR1 and CDR2 from the germline V gene are SGDLS and YYNGEE. The CDR3 loop is CASSVGTTGNFYNEQFF. DNA of the CDR3: TGTGCCAGCAGCGTAGGAACTACAGGGAATTTCTACAATGAGCAGTTCTTC.

The chain combines TRBV10-3 with TRBJ2-3; TRBD2 matches 7 bases. The V and J ends lost 4 bases and 2 bases, in that order; junction bases with no gene match: 3. The CDR3 has 14 residues. The V gene's germline CDR1 is ENHRY and CDR2 SYGVKD. CDR3 DNA: TGTGCCATCAGTGCCGGGGGGACCACAGATACGCAGTATTTT. Translation gives CAISAGGTTDTQYF.

The CDR3 loop reads CASRGGVNTEAFF. CDR3 coding DNA: TGTGCCAGCAGAGGAGGGGTGAACACTGAAGCTTTCTTT. The chain links TRBV28 to TRBJ1-1; TRBD1 is a possible D gene (5 bases). The CDR3 is 13 amino acids. Germline CDR1 reads MDHEN; CDR2 reads SYDVKM. The V gene lost 6 bases and the J gene lost 0 bases, with 8 bases spanning the gap.

This clone occurred a few times. The V gene is TRBV5-1, the J gene TRBJ2-1, with D uncertain. This CDR3 has 11 residues. Per the germline V gene, CDR1 is SGHRS and CDR2 is YFSETQ. The V end was cut by 0 bases, the J end by 9 bases, with 4 bases between. Here the CDR3 DNA reads TGCGCCAGCAGCTTGGCTTTTGAGCAGTTCTTC. It encodes CASSLAFEQFF.

This clone was seen just once. The chain joins TRBV28 to TRBJ1-2; possibly TRBD1 for D (5 bases). From germline, CDR1 is MDHEN and CDR2 SYDVKM. This CDR3 comprises 13 residues. Trimming left V 7 bases short and J 5 bases short, with 14 bases between. The CDR3 here is CASTDGALYGYTF. The CDR3 DNA is TGTGCCAGCACCGATGGGGCCCTATATGGCTACACCTTC.

The rearrangement joins TRBV19 to TRBJ1-3; perhaps TRBD1 as D (6 bases). V was clipped by 4 bases and J by 0 bases, with 13 bases between them. Per the germline V gene, CDR1 is LNHDA and CDR2 is SQIVND (reference sequence). The CDR3 has 16 amino acids. As DNA, the CDR3 is TGTGCCAGTAGTAGCTCGGGACAACGCTCTGGAAACACCATATATTTT. It translates to CASSSSGQRSGNTIYF.

The CDR3 DNA is TGTGCCAGCAGTCGTGTCGGAGATACGCAGTATTTT. Translation: CASSRVGDTQYF. This sequence joins TRBV7-9 and TRBJ2-3; D is uncertain. Between the trimmed V and J ends, which lost 6 bases and 5 bases, there was a span of 9 bases. Germline V gives CDR1 SEHNR, CDR2 FQNEAQ (reference sequence). The CDR3 runs 12 residues.

The chain uses TRBV30 and TRBJ2-3; 7 bases are a match to TRBD2. CDR1 and CDR2 from the germline V gene are GTSNPN and SVGIG (reference sequence). J was trimmed by 3 bases and V by 5 bases; bases with no gene match: 8. The CDR3 totals 14 residues. The CDR3 DNA follows: TGTGCCTGGGTCCCGGGACTACCTACAGATACGCAGTATTTT. Protein: CAWVPGLPTDTQYF.

The J gene is TRBJ1-4, the V gene TRBV4-3; 10 bases match TRBD1. The V and J ends lost 1 base and 8 bases, in that order; junction bases with no gene match: 7. Germline assignment: CDR1 LGHNA and CDR2 YSLEER. This CDR3 comprises 16 residues. Here the CDR3 DNA reads TGCGCCAGCAGCCAAGGATTGGGGACAGGGGAAGAAAAACTGTTTTTT. Protein: CASSQGLGTGEEKLFF.

To note about this clone: A junction end diverges from the germline sequence, so it may reflect a read error. Other DNA sequences in this specimen translate into the identical CDR3. The rearrangement links TRBV11-1 to TRBJ2-1; D gene uncertain. The CDR3 has 14 residues. Germline lookup yields CDR1 SGHAT and CDR2 FQDESV (reference sequence). The CDR3 protein is CASSRVGSRHEQFF. Written as DNA, the CDR3 is TGCGCCAGCAGTCGGGTCGGCTCCCGACATGAGCAGTTCTTC. The complete variable domain, with remaining parts taken from reference TRBV11-1 and TRBJ2-1, reads EAEVAQSPRYKITEKSQAVAFWCDPISGHATLYWYRQILGQGPELLVQFQDESVVDDSQLPKDRFSAERLKGVDSTLKIQPAELGDSAMYLCASSRVGSRHEQFFGPGTRLTVL.

With regard to this clone: Distinct nucleotide sequences in the sample also encode this CDR3. The J gene is TRBJ2-3, the V gene TRBV5-1; 9 positions match TRBD2. V lost 0 bases to trimming and J lost 4 bases; unmatched junction nucleotides: 3. The CDR3 has 15 amino acids. Germline CDR1 and CDR2: SGHRS and YFSETQ. CDR3 region: CASSLGAGGPDTQYF. CDR3 DNA sequence: TGCGCCAGCAGCTTGGGGGCGGGGGGGCCAGATACGCAGTATTTT.

The chain recombines TRBV28 with TRBJ2-2; D is undetermined. V dropped 8 bases and J dropped 3 bases, with 7 bases sitting between them. The CDR3 consists of 12 residues. The germline V gene encodes CDR1 MDHEN and CDR2 SYDVKM. CDR3 region: CASLTYTGELFF. Written as DNA, the CDR3 is TGTGCCAGCCTAACTTACACCGGGGAGCTGTTTTTT.

V usage is TRBV5-6 and J usage is TRBJ2-5; D possibly corresponds to TRBD2 (6 bases). The CDR3 covers 16 residues. Germline-derived CDR1 and CDR2 are SGHDT and YYEEEE. V was trimmed by 4 bases and J by 5 bases, leaving 21 bases between them. The CDR3 loop is CASSQVGGARRETQYF. The CDR3 region has the DNA TGTGCCAGCAGCCAGGTGGGAGGAGCCCGTAGGGAGACCCAGTACTTC.

The chain uses TRBV2 and TRBJ1-4; 9 positions agree with TRBD1. The CDR3 length is 14 residues. Germline CDR1 reads SNHLY; CDR2 reads FYNNEI. The junction had 3 bases not matched to a gene; V was cut back by 5 bases and J by 5 bases. The CDR3 DNA reads TGTGCCAGCAGTATAGGGACAGGGAATGAAAAACTGTTTTTT. It is translated as CASSIGTGNEKLFF.

This rearrangement joins TRBV25-1 to TRBJ1-6; D is uncertain. The germline V gene encodes CDR1 MGHDK and CDR2 SYGVNS. The germline V and J ends were trimmed by 1 base and 8 bases, with 6 bases remaining between them. This CDR3 has 13 residues. The CDR3 reads CASSEFLYSPLHF. The CDR3, as DNA: TGTGCCAGCAGTGAATTTCTGTATTCACCCCTCCACTTT.

The CDR3 bases are TGTGCCAGCAGCCATAGCGGGAGTTTCGCCGAGCAGTACTTC. Protein: CASSHSGSFAEQYF. The rearrangement joins TRBV7-9 to TRBJ2-5; 9 bases match TRBD2. The DNA end lines up better with TRBJ2-7; the J call may be wrong. CDR1 is SEHNR and CDR2 is FQNEAQ in the germline V gene (reference sequence). The CDR3 extends over 14 amino acids.

V gene TRBV10-3 combines with J gene TRBJ2-7; 8 bases map to TRBD1. Germline values: CDR1 ENHRY, CDR2 SYGVKD. This CDR3 is built from 14 residues. The V segment lost 9 bases and the J segment 4 bases; nucleotides outside the gene matches: 11. The CDR3 reads CAISGTGSAYEQYF. The CDR3 region has the DNA TGTGCCATTTCCGGGACAGGCTCTGCGTACGAGCAGTACTTC.

The rearrangement joins TRBV7-9 to TRBJ2-1; the D gene is possibly TRBD1 (5 bases). The germline V gene encodes CDR1 SEHNR and CDR2 FQNEAQ (reference sequence). Trimming took 0 bases from V and 2 from J, leaving 8 bases between them. This CDR3 comprises 15 residues. As DNA, the CDR3 is TGTGCCAGCAGCTTAGCGGGGCCACCCTACAATGAGCAGTTCTTC. As protein: CASSLAGPPYNEQFF.

The chain carries TRBV5-4 and TRBJ1-1; weak D call: TRBD1 (5 bases). Germline V gives CDR1 SGHNT, CDR2 YYREEE (reference sequence). The CDR3 has 14 residues. The germline V and J ends were trimmed by 0 bases and 1 base, with 7 bases remaining between them. The CDR3 nucleotides are TGTGCCAGCAGCTTGGGGACAAGGAACACTGAAGCTTTCTTT. This sequence encodes CASSLGTRNTEAFF.